Sequencing of this T cell receptor beta chain was carried out in a study of radiotherapy plus CTLA-4 blockade in lung cancer. As for the study in general: Objective responses were seen in around 18% of patients, disease control in about 30%. Notes on the study in general: Reports state that early shifts in blood T cell clones, with interferon-beta, best predicted response. The study found tumor-derived TCR clones expanded in blood after radiotherapy plus ipilimumab.

The study gave focal radiation plus ipilimumab CTLA-4 blockade to patients with chemo-refractory metastatic non-small-cell lung cancer. Repertoires were generated with immunoSEQ multiplex PCR, while TCRdb's copy carries only in-frame clones and drops some. The sample records about 50,000 clones, roughly 86% being singletons. A few counts support this clone. The antigen is not known. CDR1 is LNHNV, CDR2 YYDKDF, per germline (reference sequence). V shed 1 base and J shed 2 bases, with 11 bases lying between them. The CDR3 sequence is 15 residues long. This clonotype was obtained from a human donor with non-small cell lung cancer whose response to radiotherapy plus ipilimumab could not be evaluated. The sample was peripheral blood, taken from a patient treated with radiotherapy plus ipilimumab. The V call is TRBV15, the J call TRBJ2-5; unclear D gene. CDR3 in amino acids: CATSRVPVSQETQYF. CDR3 nucleotides: TGTGCCACCAGCAGAGTCCCAGTTTCACAAGAGACCCAGTACTTC.